Following are 13 T cell receptor beta chains from one sample sequenced in a study of T cells after yellow fever vaccination. TCRdb ran MiXCR on the 5' RACE reads and lists one entry per CDR3 protein. In the table there are 250,000 or so distinct CDR3 sequences, about 7% of which are singletons. Source: CD4+ T cells sorted from PBMCs, taken 15 days after the yellow fever booster vaccination. These TCRs come from a man aged 25-40 years who received the YFV17D yellow fever vaccine.

This clonotype was seen a handful of times. The chain is built from TRBV9 and TRBJ2-3, with D uncertain. Per germline, CDR1 SGDLS and CDR2 YYNGEE. Trimming stripped 4 bases from V and 6 bases from J, with 18 bases between. CDR3 length equals 15 residues. CDR3 in amino acids: CASSPRPESPDTQYF. Written as DNA, the CDR3 is TGTGCCAGCAGCCCAAGACCCGAAAGCCCCGATACGCAGTATTTT. The variable domain in full, with the rest retrieved from reference TRBV9 and TRBJ2-3, is DSGVTQTPKHLITATGQRVTLRCSPRSGDLSVYWYQQSLDQGLQFLIQYYNGEERAKGNILERFSAQQFPDLHSELNLSSLELGDSALYFCASSPRPESPDTQYFGPGTRLTVL.

This chain joins TRBV20-1 and TRBJ2-7; tentatively, D is TRBD2 (6 bases). V lost 3 bases and J lost 6, with 18 bases in between. The CDR3 loop spans 14 amino acids. The germline gives CDR1 DFQATT, CDR2 SNEGSKA (reference sequence). CDR3 sequence: CSASSWSGAGEQYF. CDR3 DNA sequence: TGCAGTGCTAGTAGTTGGTCGGGAGCGGGCGAGCAGTACTTC.

Worth noting for this clonotype: An end of the junction differs from the germline gene, which may be a read error. The J gene is TRBJ2-7, the V gene TRBV7-2, with 14 bases lining up with TRBD2. Germline V gene sequence: CDR1 SGHTA, CDR2 FQGNSA. The CDR3 length is 15 residues. The CDR3 loop reads CAGSPGLAGEGEQYF. The DNA for the CDR3 is TGTGCCGGCAGCCCGGGACTAGCGGGAGAGGGCGAGCAGTACTTC.

This clonotype was recorded many times. The V call is TRBV5-1, the J call TRBJ2-3; D is unclear. This CDR3 is 12 amino acids long. Germline assignment: CDR1 SGHRS and CDR2 YFSETQ. V lost 1 base and J lost 4, with 4 bases in between. The CDR3 bases are TGCGCCAGCAGCTTGACCTCAGATACGCAGTATTTT. This translates into CASSLTSDTQYF.

This clonotype was detected many times. The chain links TRBV5-6 to TRBJ2-3, with 10 bases fitting TRBD2. The V segment lost 1 base and the J segment 0 bases; nucleotides outside the gene matches: 5. The CDR3 covers 17 residues. Germline CDR1 SGHDT, CDR2 YYEEEE. The CDR3 spells CASSLLQTSGSTDTQYF. CDR3 bases: TGTGCCAGCAGCTTGCTACAGACTAGCGGGAGCACAGATACGCAGTATTTT.

As concerns this clonotype: A much more abundant neighbour one base away suggests this may be a read error. The chain links TRBV29-1 to TRBJ2-2, with 8 bases matching TRBD1. Germline values: CDR1 SQVTM, CDR2 ANQGSEA. The CDR3 consists of 16 residues. The CDR3 is CIVEDLRGLNTGELFF. In nucleotides, the CDR3 is TGCATCGTTGAAGATCTCAGGGGGCTTAACACCGGGGAGCTGTTTTTT.

This chain uses TRBV9 with TRBJ2-1, with D possibly being TRBD1 (5 bases). The CDR3 length is 13 residues. Trimming shortened V by 2 bases and J by 8 bases, and 11 bases separated the two germline ends. The germline gives CDR1 SGDLS, CDR2 YYNGEE. Here the CDR3 DNA reads TGTGCCAGCAGCGTCCAGGGCGCGTATGAGCAGTTCTTC. This sequence encodes CASSVQGAYEQFF.

This clonotype was observed a few times. This chain connects TRBV7-2 to TRBJ2-3; a weak D match, TRBD2 (5 bases). Germline V CDR1 and CDR2: SGHTA, FQGNSA. Trimming cost V 1 base and J 6 bases, with 14 bases left between them. The CDR3 runs 15 residues. CDR3 coding DNA: TGTGCCAGCAGCTTAGTTGCAGCGAGGGCCGATACGCAGTATTTT. Its translation is CASSLVAARADTQYF.

Ten or more counts support this clonotype. The rearrangement uses TRBV11-2 and TRBJ2-3; D call uncertain. The CDR3 contains 13 residues. Per the germline V gene, CDR1 is SGHAT and CDR2 is FQNNGV. V lost 1 base, J lost 6 bases, and 8 bases lay in between. The CDR3 here is CASSLGRGDTQYF. The DNA for the CDR3 is TGTGCCAGCAGCTTAGGCCGCGGTGATACGCAGTATTTT.

This clonotype was recorded at least ten times. The chain uses TRBV10-3 and TRBJ1-1; 11 nucleotides match TRBD1. V lost 6 bases, J lost 0 bases, and 6 bases stayed unmatched. CDR1 is ENHRY, CDR2 SYGVKD, per germline. CDR3 length: 16 residues. CDR3 in amino acids: CAISQGQGGMNTEAFF. In DNA, the CDR3 is TGTGCCATCAGCCAGGGACAGGGGGGCATGAACACTGAAGCTTTCTTT.

A few counts support this clonotype. The V gene is TRBV11-3, the J gene TRBJ2-1; weak D call: TRBD1 (5 bases). V lost 5 bases and J 9 bases, leaving 14 bases between the germline ends. Germline assignment: CDR1 SGHNT and CDR2 YENEEA. This CDR3 is 13 amino acids long. In nucleotides, the CDR3 is TGTGCCAGCAGCCTCAGGGTGGTGGGTGAGCAGTTCTTC. Its protein is CASSLRVVGEQFF.

The chain joins TRBV23-1 to TRBJ2-1; 8 positions match TRBD2. TRBV23-1 is given ORF status, its function remaining uncertain. Losses at the gene ends were 0 bases for V and 6 bases for J; bases not matched to a gene: 13. The CDR3 runs to 18 residues. In DNA form, the CDR3 reads TGCGCCAGCAGTCAATCGTCATTAGGGCTAGCGGGCATCAATGAGCAGTTCTTC. Amino acid sequence: CASSQSSLGLAGINEQFF.

Comment on this clonotype: The junction departs from germline at one end; a sequencing error may be responsible. V usage is TRBV3-1 and J usage is TRBJ2-3; D gene ambiguous. Germline CDR1 LGHDT, CDR2 YNNKEL (reference sequence). CDR3 length equals 11 residues. This chain's CDR3 is CASTSVDTRYF. The CDR3 region has the DNA TGTGCCAGCACATCGGTAGATACGCGGTATTTT.